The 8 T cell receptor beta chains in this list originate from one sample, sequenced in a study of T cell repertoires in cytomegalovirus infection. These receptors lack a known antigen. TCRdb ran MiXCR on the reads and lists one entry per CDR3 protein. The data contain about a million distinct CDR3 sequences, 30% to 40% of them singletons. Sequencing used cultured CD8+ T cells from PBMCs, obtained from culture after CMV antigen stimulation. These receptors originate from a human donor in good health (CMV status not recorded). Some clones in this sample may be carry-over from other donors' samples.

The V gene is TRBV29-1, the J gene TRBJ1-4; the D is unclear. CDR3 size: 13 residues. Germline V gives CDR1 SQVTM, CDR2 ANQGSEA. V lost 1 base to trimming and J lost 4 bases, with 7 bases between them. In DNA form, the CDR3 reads TGCAGCGTTGAAGGAAGGAGTAATGAAAAACTGTTTTTT. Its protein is CSVEGRSNEKLFF.

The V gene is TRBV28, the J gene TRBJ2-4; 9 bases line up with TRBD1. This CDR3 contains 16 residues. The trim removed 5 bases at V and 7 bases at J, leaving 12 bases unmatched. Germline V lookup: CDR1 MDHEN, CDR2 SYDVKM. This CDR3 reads CASSTPVRDRVNIQYF. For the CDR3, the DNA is TGTGCCAGCAGTACCCCGGTCCGGGACAGGGTTAACATTCAGTACTTC.

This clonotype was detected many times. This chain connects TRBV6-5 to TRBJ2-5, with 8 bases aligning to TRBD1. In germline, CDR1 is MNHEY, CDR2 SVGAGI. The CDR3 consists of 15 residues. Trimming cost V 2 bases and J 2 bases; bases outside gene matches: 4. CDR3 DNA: TGTGCCAGCAGTTACAGACAGGGGATTCAAGAGACCCAGTACTTC. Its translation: CASSYRQGIQETQYF.

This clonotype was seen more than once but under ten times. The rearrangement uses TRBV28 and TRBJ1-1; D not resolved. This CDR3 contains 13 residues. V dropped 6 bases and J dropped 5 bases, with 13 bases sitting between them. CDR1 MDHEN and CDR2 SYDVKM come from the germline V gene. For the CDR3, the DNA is TGTGCCAGCAGACCACAGCCAGATACTGAAGCTTTCTTT. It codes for CASRPQPDTEAFF.

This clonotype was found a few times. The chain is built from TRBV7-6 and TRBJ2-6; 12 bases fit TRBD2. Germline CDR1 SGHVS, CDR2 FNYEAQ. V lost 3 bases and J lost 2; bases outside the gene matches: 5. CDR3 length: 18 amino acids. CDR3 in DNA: TGTGCCAGCAGCTTCTCTCTAGCGGGGGGGCCTGGGGCCAACGTCCTGACTTTC. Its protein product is CASSFSLAGGPGANVLTF.

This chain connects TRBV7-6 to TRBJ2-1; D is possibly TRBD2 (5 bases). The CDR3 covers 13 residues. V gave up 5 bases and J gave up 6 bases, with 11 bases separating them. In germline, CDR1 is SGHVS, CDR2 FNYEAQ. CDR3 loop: CASSPASPNEQFF. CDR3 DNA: TGTGCCAGCAGCCCCGCTAGCCCCAATGAGCAGTTCTTC.

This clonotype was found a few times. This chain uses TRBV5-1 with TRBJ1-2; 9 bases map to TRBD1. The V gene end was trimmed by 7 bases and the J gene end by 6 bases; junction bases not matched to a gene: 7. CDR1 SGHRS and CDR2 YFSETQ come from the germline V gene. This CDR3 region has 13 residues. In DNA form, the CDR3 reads TGCGCCAGCCGACCGGACAGGGGCAATGGCTACACCTTC. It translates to CASRPDRGNGYTF.

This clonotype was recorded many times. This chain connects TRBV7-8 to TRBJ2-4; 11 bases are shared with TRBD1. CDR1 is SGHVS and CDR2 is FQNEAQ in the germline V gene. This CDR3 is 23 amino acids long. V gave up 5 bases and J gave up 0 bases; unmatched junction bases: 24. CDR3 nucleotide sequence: TGTGCCAGCAGCCCAATTCGTTGGGGGCCCGGGACAGGGGGGCCCTTAGCCAAAAACATTCAGTACTTC. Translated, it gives CASSPIRWGPGTGGPLAKNIQYF.